Sequencing of this T cell receptor beta chain was carried out in a study of OX40 agonist ivuxolimab in advanced cancers. Turning to the overall study: Ivuxolimab was a fully human IgG2 agonistic monoclonal antibody targeting the costimulatory receptor OX40 (CD134). The dose-escalation cohort was roughly 87% male with a mean age of about 60 years, ranging from roughly 20 to 80. Among the 50 to 55 dose-escalation patients, around 19 had hepatocellular carcinoma, roughly 15 melanoma, 9 renal cell carcinoma and 9 head and neck cancer. Prior anti-PD-1, anti-PD-L1 or anti-CTLA-4 therapy was permitted, and approximately 40% of dose-escalation patients had received checkpoint inhibitors. The paper reports the monotherapy dose-escalation portion (N = 52 patients) of the phase I ivuxolimab trial. Intravenous ivuxolimab was administered to patients every 2 weeks at six dose levels: 0.01, 0.1, 0.3, 1.5, 3 and 10 mg/kg. Partial responses occurred in three dose-escalation patients: two with cutaneous melanoma and one with hepatocellular carcinoma. Peripheral TCRbeta sequencing was intended to test whether TCR sequence diversity was altered and clonal T-cell expansion was caused by ivuxolimab.

For sequencing of the TCRbeta CDR3 region, genomic DNA was extracted from the sorted cells. The immunoSEQ Assay was used to sequence the TCRbeta CDR3 regions. TCRdb provides this immuneACCESS table in a form limited to in-frame rearrangements. Some clones are lacking; in checked studies, under half of them reflect an unresolved V gene, and why the rest are absent is not known. The sample table holds 30,000 to 45,000 clones, of which more than 70% were seen once. Jointly, the top ten make up more than 10% of the sample. Study-wide conclusions, independent of this receptor: In the 0.1-3.0 mg/kg groups, partial responders had among the lowest normalized peripheral clonal expansion, particularly in CD8+ T cells. At doses of 0.1 to 3.0 mg/kg, clonal expansion of both CD4+ and CD8+ blood T cells was observed from baseline to week 6. On average, CD8+ T cells showed more expanded clones than CD4+ T cells after ivuxolimab. The antigen specificity of the clonally expanded peripheral T cells was not determined. Low levels of normalized T-cell clonal expansion were also seen in some patients who did not respond.

V is pared back by 1 base and J by 2 bases, with 12 bases lying between the germline termini. In the germline V gene, CDR1 corresponds to SQVTM and CDR2 to ANQGSEA. Spanning cysteine to phenylalanine, the CDR3 consists of 14 amino acids. The entry retains the CDR3 DNA only, 42 bases that are in frame from base 1. In its sample, this clone was seen once. Its cognate antigen has yet to be identified. No base quality values were provided; no much bigger clone lies one nucleotide off. Patients with a history of autoimmune disease or receiving systemic immunosuppression were excluded from the trial. Peripheral blood for TCR sequencing was drawn from every dose cohort at baseline, at cycle 4 day 1 and at cycle 7 day 1. Samples came from an open-label, multicenter, first-in-human phase I dose-escalation trial of ivuxolimab. The trial enrolled adults with locally advanced or metastatic head and neck squamous cell, hepatocellular, melanoma or renal cell carcinoma. Before TCR sequencing, CD4+ and CD8+ T cells were separately sorted from peripheral blood.

This sequence was found in an adult with an advanced solid tumor such as melanoma, head and neck, liver or kidney cancer. This chain joins TRBV29-1 to TRBJ2-7; matching of 6 bases hints at TRBD1 as the D gene. The input for sequencing was CD4+ or CD8+ T cells sorted from blood, taken in a trial of the OX40 agonist ivuxolimab. The DNA reads as follows: TGCAGCGTTGAAGTGTTAGGGGGAGCCTACGAGCAGTACTTC. Translated, this is CSVEVLGGAYEQYF.